This T cell receptor (beta chain) stems from a study of T cell responses to AZD1222 COVID-19 vaccine. Study-level findings and limits: Only 5 or 6 people who got AZD1222 tested seropositive at baseline. Vaccine-associated CD4 TCRs ranged over spike, dominating at 160-218 and 743-854. Nearly half of spike-specific TCRs reportedly target variant regions that are unmutated in the B.1.351 and B.1.1.7 variants.

On this clone: What it binds is unknown.

The junction had 7 bases not matched to a gene; V was cut back by 2 bases and J by 5 bases. Germline V gives CDR1 SGHRS, CDR2 YFSETQ. The CDR3 consists of 15 residues. Generated by immunoSEQ multiplex PCR, the TCRdb table keeps only in-frame clones and is missing some. The sample has 150,000 or so clones, more than 75% seen once. The rearrangement joins TRBV5-1 to TRBJ2-3; TRBD1 matches at 8 bases. The receptor was isolated from an adult who received the AZD1222 COVID-19 vaccine. Material: peripheral blood, obtained 28 days after the second AZD1222 dose. CDR3 region: CASSLYRGERDTQYF. The CDR3 DNA follows: TGCGCCAGCAGCTTATACAGGGGGGAGAGAGATACGCAGTATTTT.